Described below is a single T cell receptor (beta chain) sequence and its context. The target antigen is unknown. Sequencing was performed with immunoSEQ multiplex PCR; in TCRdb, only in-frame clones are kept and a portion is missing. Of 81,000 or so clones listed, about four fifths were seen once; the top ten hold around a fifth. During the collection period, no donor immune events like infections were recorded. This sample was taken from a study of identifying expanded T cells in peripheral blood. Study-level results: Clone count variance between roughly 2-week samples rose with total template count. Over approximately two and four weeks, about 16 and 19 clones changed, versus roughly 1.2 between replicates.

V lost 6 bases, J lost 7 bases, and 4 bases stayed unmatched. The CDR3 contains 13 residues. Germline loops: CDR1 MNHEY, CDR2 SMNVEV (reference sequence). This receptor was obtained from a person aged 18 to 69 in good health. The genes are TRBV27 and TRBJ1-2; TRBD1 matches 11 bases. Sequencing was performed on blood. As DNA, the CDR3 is TGTGCCAGCAGGCCGGGACAGGGGGGTGGCTACACCTTC. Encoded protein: CASRPGQGGGYTF.